This TCR beta chain was documented in a study of T cells after yellow fever vaccination. Overall study context: Some fractions had low cell numbers, and these were prepared with SMART-Seq v4 Ultra Low Input. Study conclusions and caveats: Post-booster repertoires contained most primary-vaccination clones again (96% CD4, approximately 88% CD8).

Concerning this clonotype: Its antigen is still unknown.

V lost 2 bases to trimming and J lost 4 bases, with 13 bases between them. The CDR3 runs 15 residues. Germline V lookup: CDR1 LGHNA, CDR2 YSLEER. A 5'RACE template-switching step, the method used to make TCR cDNA, added a universal primer site and UMIs. Each CDR3 protein is one row after TCRdb ran MiXCR on the 5' RACE reads. This sample has 610,000 or so distinct CDR3 sequences, with 12% found just once. The specimen comprised PBMCs, sampled on the day of the yellow fever booster vaccination. The V and J genes are TRBV4-3 and TRBJ2-3, with D perhaps matching TRBD1 or TRBD2 (5 bases each). This TCR was sampled from a man in his thirties or forties who received the YFV17D yellow fever vaccine. The CDR3 loop reads CASSQSGFSADTQYF. The DNA of the CDR3 is TGCGCCAGCAGCCAATCAGGGTTTAGCGCAGATACGCAGTATTTT.